The 13 T cell receptor beta chains below were found in one sample sequenced in a study of control samples from healthy donors and cancer patients. Profiling relied on immunoSEQ multiplex PCR, and the TCRdb table lists in-frame clones only, not all of them. The table has fewer than 300,000 clones, over 75% seen once; the top ten hold 13%. Sequencing was done on a sample of PBMCs. The receptors shown here come from a woman aged 55-69 years with lung cancer.

This clone was seen only a few times. The V call is TRBV5-6, the J call TRBJ1-2; D ambiguous. This CDR3 comprises 16 residues. The V gene's germline CDR1 is SGHDT and CDR2 YYEEEE. The V and J ends lost 0 bases and 4 bases respectively, with 16 bases between them. The DNA of the CDR3 is TGTGCCAGCAGCTTGGTGGGGATTCAGATCACCTATGGCTACACCTTC. Amino acids: CASSLVGIQITYGYTF.

This chain links TRBV11-3 with TRBJ2-7; TRBD1 matches 7 bases. J was trimmed by 0 bases and V by 5 bases; bases with no gene match: 4. The CDR3 extends over 14 amino acids. Germline lookup yields CDR1 SGHNT and CDR2 YENEEA. The CDR3 DNA sequence: TGTGCCAGCAGCCGGGGACAGTCCTCCTACGAGCAGTACTTC. Its translation: CASSRGQSSYEQYF.

This chain links TRBV4-2 with TRBJ2-1; D is undetermined. Trimming pared 0 bases from V and 2 bases from J, leaving 2 bases between. Germline V lookup: CDR1 LGHNA, CDR2 YNFKEQ. The CDR3 covers 13 residues. The CDR3 DNA follows: TGTGCCAGCAGCCAAGACCCCTACAATGAGCAGTTCTTC. It codes for CASSQDPYNEQFF.

This rearrangement joins TRBV5-1 to TRBJ2-5; D call uncertain. CDR3 length: 13 residues. Germline-derived CDR1 and CDR2 are SGHRS and YFSETQ. Trimming cost V 0 bases and J 3 bases, with 6 bases left between them. DNA of the CDR3: TGCGCCAGCAGCTTGGTAAGGGAAGAGACCCAGTACTTC. Protein sequence: CASSLVREETQYF. Complete variable domain (other parts from reference TRBV5-1 and TRBJ2-5): KAGVTQTPRYLIKTRGQQVTLSCSPISGHRSVSWYQQTPGQGLQFLFEYFSETQRNKGNFPGRFSGRQFSNSRSEMNVSTLELGDSALYLCASSLVREETQYFGPGTRLLVL.

This sequence joins TRBV14 and TRBJ2-2; D is perhaps TRBD2 (6 bases). The V end was cut by 4 bases, the J end by 3 bases, with 15 bases between. Looked up from germline, CDR1 is SGHDN and CDR2 is FVKESK. This CDR3 is built from 16 residues. CDR3 in DNA: TGTGCCAGCAGCCTCCGGACCCAGCGGGACACCGGGGAGCTGTTTTTT. As protein: CASSLRTQRDTGELFF.

V is TRBV6-6 and J is TRBJ1-2, with D perhaps TRBD1 (6 bases). CDR1 and CDR2 from the germline V gene are MNHNY and SVGAGI (reference sequence). With 5 bases removed from V and 6 bases from J, the gap between germline ends came to 13 bases. This CDR3 spans 13 amino acids. The CDR3 nucleotides read TGTGCCAGCAGTCTTCGACAGGAGGATGGCTACACCTTC. As protein: CASSLRQEDGYTF.

V gene TRBV9 combines with J gene TRBJ2-7; D may be TRBD2 (5 bases). The ends were cut back, 2 bases at V and 0 bases at J, with 12 bases in the middle. Germline V gene data show CDR1 as SGDLS and CDR2 as YYNGEE. The CDR3 extends over 15 amino acids. The CDR3 DNA sequence: TGTGCCAGCAGCGTGGGTGGACTGGTCTCCTACGAGCAGTACTTC. It specifies CASSVGGLVSYEQYF.

The chain has TRBV7-8 and TRBJ2-1; 8 bases map to TRBD1. This CDR3 has 15 residues. Germline trimming cut 4 bases from V and 9 bases from J; bases unmatched to any gene: 11. The germline V gene encodes CDR1 SGHVS and CDR2 FQNEAQ. CDR3 nucleotides: TGTGCCAGCAGCTCGGACAGGGCGCGAACCGGTGAGCAGTTCTTC. This encodes CASSSDRARTGEQFF.

The genes are TRBV5-1 and TRBJ1-1; D ambiguous. The CDR3 is made up of 13 amino acids. V was shortened by 6 bases and J by 1 base, with 10 bases between the two germline ends. Germline CDR1 and CDR2: SGHRS and YFSETQ. The CDR3, as DNA: TGCGCCAGCACCGAGAACCAGAACACTGAAGCTTTCTTT. Amino acids: CASTENQNTEAFF.

This clone has just one count. The chain links TRBV19 to TRBJ2-2; 9 bases match TRBD1. The CDR3 runs to 16 residues. The V segment lost 6 bases and the J segment 6 bases; nucleotides outside the gene matches: 11. Germline CDR1 LNHDA, CDR2 SQIVND (reference sequence). In DNA, the CDR3 is TGTGCCAGTAGGACCCGGGACAGGGTTAGTGCCGGGGAGCTGTTTTTT. Protein sequence: CASRTRDRVSAGELFF.

This clone turned up a few times. CDR3 sequence (DNA): TGTGCCAGCAGCTTACTAGGGACAGGGCGTCAGCCCCAGCATTTT. Its protein product is CASSLLGTGRQPQHF. The J gene is TRBJ1-5, the V gene TRBV5-8; TRBD1 aligns across 9 bases. Looked up from germline, CDR1 is SGHTS and CDR2 is YDEGEE. V dropped 2 bases and J dropped 6; count of bases not matched to a gene: 6. This CDR3 contains 15 residues.

This sequence joins TRBV10-3 and TRBJ2-6; D remains unclear. CDR1 and CDR2 (germline): ENHRY, SYGVKD. CDR3 length: 17 amino acids. With 0 bases removed from V and 4 bases from J, the gap between germline ends came to 13 bases. Here the CDR3 DNA reads TGTGCCATCAGTGAGTCAGGTCGTCGTATGGGGGCCAACGTCCTGACTTTC. This encodes CAISESGRRMGANVLTF.

The V call is TRBV7-3, the J call TRBJ2-1; D gene ambiguous. CDR1 is SGHTA and CDR2 is FQGTGA in the germline V gene. The CDR3 has 16 amino acids. Between the trimmed V and J ends, which lost 0 bases and 0 bases, there was a span of 9 bases. CDR3 sequence (DNA): TGTGCCAGCAGCTTAACGTTCCCTAGCTCCTACAATGAGCAGTTCTTC. The encoded protein is CASSLTFPSSYNEQFF. Using reference TRBV7-3 and TRBJ2-1 for the parts outside the CDR3, the full variable domain is GAGVSQTPSNKVTEKGKYVELRCDPISGHTALYWYRQSLGQGPEFLIYFQGTGAADDSGLPNDRFFAVRPEGSVSTLKIQRTERGDSAVYLCASSLTFPSSYNEQFFGPGTRLTVL.